The 7 T cell receptor beta chains listed next were all sequenced from one sample in a study of T cell changes during pregnancy in multiple sclerosis. Sequenced by immunoSEQ multiplex PCR; TCRdb stores in-frame clones only, minus some. The sample records about 66,000 clones, 91% being singletons. This material consisted of CD8+ T cells from peripheral blood mononuclear cells, taken before pregnancy. The source is a female donor with multiple sclerosis, enrolled in a pregnancy study.

The V call is TRBV6-1, the J call TRBJ1-2; D might be TRBD1 (5 bases). This CDR3 comprises 13 residues. Germline CDR1 MNHNS, CDR2 SASEGT. Trimming took off 8 bases at V and 2 bases at J, with 12 bases between the two ends. The CDR3 DNA sequence: TGTGCCAGCGGGGGAGGGAGGAACTATGGCTACACCTTC. It encodes CASGGGRNYGYTF.

CDR3 amino acids: CASSLERGLHGYTF. The CDR3 DNA follows: TGTGCCAGCAGCCTAGAGCGGGGGCTGCACGGCTACACCTTC. The chain links TRBV13 to TRBJ1-2; tentative D call: TRBD1 (6 bases). The germline V and J ends were trimmed by 5 bases and 8 bases, with 18 bases remaining between them. In germline, CDR1 is PRHDT, CDR2 FYEKMQ (reference sequence). The CDR3 runs to 14 residues.

The rearrangement uses TRBV21-1 and TRBJ2-2; the table calls TRBD1, which could not be checked here. TRBV21-1 is described as a pseudogene. The CDR3 loop spans 13 amino acids. This CDR3 reads CASSKWGSGELFF. The DNA for the CDR3 is TGTGCCAGCAGCAAGTGGGGCTCGGGGGAGCTGTTTTTT.

The chain couples TRBV7-8 to TRBJ1-1; TRBD1 aligns across 7 bases. The germline CDR1 and CDR2 sequences are SGHVS and FQNEAQ. The CDR3 is made up of 15 amino acids. V dropped 1 base and J dropped 0; count of bases not matched to a gene: 2. DNA for the CDR3: TGTGCCAGCAGCTTAGGGGACAGATTGAACACTGAAGCTTTCTTT. Residues: CASSLGDRLNTEAFF.

The chain has TRBV29-1 and TRBJ2-7; TRBD2 agrees at 9 bases. The CDR3 sequence is 15 residues long. Germline CDR1 and CDR2: SQVTM and ANQGSEA. V lost 3 bases, J lost 4 bases, and 10 bases stayed unmatched. The CDR3 region has the DNA TGCAGCGTTGATTTCGGCGGGGGGGCCGAGTACGAGCAGTACTTC. Protein sequence: CSVDFGGGAEYEQYF.

In its sample, this clone was seen once. The J gene is TRBJ2-3, the V gene TRBV5-1, with 9 positions matching TRBD2. This CDR3 contains 16 residues. Germline CDR1 SGHRS, CDR2 YFSETQ. The V gene end was trimmed by 4 bases and the J gene end by 0 bases; junction bases not matched to a gene: 6. CDR3 in DNA: TGCGCCAGCAGCGCTAACCTAGCGGGGAGCACAGATACGCAGTATTTT. Amino acids: CASSANLAGSTDTQYF. Full variable domain (missing parts from reference TRBV5-1 and TRBJ2-3): KAGVTQTPRYLIKTRGQQVTLSCSPISGHRSVSWYQQTPGQGLQFLFEYFSETQRNKGNFPGRFSGRQFSNSRSEMNVSTLELGDSALYLCASSANLAGSTDTQYFGPGTRLTVL.

The chain is built from TRBV5-1 and TRBJ1-1; a weak D match, TRBD1 (6 bases). This CDR3 has 17 residues. Germline V CDR1 and CDR2: SGHRS, YFSETQ. V lost 1 base and J 5 bases, leaving 21 bases between the germline ends. The CDR3 DNA reads TGCGCCAGCAGCTTGCTTTTCAACAGGGAGGGTGATACTGAAGCTTTCTTT. Amino acids: CASSLLFNREGDTEAFF. Based on the CDR3 plus reference TRBV5-1 and TRBJ1-1, the full variable domain is KAGVTQTPRYLIKTRGQQVTLSCSPISGHRSVSWYQQTPGQGLQFLFEYFSETQRNKGNFPGRFSGRQFSNSRSEMNVSTLELGDSALYLCASSLLFNREGDTEAFFGQGTRLTVV.